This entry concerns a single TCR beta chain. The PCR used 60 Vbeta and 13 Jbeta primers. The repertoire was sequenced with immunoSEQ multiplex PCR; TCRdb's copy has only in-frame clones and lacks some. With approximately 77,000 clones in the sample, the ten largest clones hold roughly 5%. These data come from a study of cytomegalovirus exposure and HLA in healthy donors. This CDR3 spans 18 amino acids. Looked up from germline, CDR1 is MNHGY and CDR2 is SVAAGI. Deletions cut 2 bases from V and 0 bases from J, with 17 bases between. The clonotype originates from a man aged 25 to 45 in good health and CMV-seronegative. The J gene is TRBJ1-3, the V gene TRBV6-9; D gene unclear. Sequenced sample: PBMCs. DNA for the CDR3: TGTGCCAGCAGTTATCCAAAGCCGGACGGGATCTCTGGAAACACCATATATTTT. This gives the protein CASSYPKPDGISGNTIYF.